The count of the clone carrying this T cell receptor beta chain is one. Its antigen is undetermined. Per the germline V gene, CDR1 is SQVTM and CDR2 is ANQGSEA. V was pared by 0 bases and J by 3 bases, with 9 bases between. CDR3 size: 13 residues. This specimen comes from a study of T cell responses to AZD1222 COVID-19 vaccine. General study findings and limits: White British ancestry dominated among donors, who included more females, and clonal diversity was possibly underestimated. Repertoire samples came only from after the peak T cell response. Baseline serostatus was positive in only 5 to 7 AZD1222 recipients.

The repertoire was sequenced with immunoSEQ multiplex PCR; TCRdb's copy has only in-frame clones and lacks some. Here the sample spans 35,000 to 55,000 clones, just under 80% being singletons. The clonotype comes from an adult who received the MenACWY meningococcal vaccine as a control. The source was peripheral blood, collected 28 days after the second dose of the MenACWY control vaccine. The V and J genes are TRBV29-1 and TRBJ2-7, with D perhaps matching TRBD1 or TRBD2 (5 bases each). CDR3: CSVEDGGGYEQYF. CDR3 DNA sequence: TGCAGCGTTGAAGACGGTGGGGGCTACGAGCAGTACTTC.